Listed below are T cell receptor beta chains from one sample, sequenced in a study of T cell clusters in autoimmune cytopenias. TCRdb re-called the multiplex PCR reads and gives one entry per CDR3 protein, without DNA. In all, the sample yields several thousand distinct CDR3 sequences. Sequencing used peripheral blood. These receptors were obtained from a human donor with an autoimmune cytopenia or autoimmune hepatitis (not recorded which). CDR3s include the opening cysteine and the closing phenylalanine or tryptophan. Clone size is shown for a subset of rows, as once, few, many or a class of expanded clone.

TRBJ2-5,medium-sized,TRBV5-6,CASSLNSPTQYF
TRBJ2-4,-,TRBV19,CASSIVPLGVWASAIAKNIQYF
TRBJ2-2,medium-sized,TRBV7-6,CASSASLAAHRELFF